The sequence of this T cell receptor beta chain was determined in a study of blood T cell repertoires in COVID-19. The wider study: From T cells, B-cell-depleted T cells, or PBMCs came the material, which was cDNA or gDNA.

The CDR3 covers 16 residues. Germline CDR1 reads MGHRA; CDR2 reads YSYEKL. Deletions cut 0 bases from V and 4 bases from J, with 15 bases between. The participants were between roughly 18 and 90 years old and came from roughly 25 US areas. The study assigned cohorts using participant-reported clinical history. Exposed study participants had met a COVID-19 case within 2 weeks before entry. The data were produced by immunoSEQ multiplex PCR, yet TCRdb's version contains in-frame clones alone and is incomplete. Seen here are roughly 400,000 clones, about 89% observed once, and the top ten hold about 0.86%.

Sequencing was carried out using PBMCs or T cells enriched from blood (not recorded which). This chain joins TRBV4-1 and TRBJ1-1; D gene uncertain. The TCR was taken from a woman aged 35 to 49 who had been exposed to COVID-19. CDR3 nucleotides: TGCGCCAGCAGCCAAGAAGGGCGAGGGTTCGGCACTGAAGCTTTCTTT. It translates to CASSQEGRGFGTEAFF.